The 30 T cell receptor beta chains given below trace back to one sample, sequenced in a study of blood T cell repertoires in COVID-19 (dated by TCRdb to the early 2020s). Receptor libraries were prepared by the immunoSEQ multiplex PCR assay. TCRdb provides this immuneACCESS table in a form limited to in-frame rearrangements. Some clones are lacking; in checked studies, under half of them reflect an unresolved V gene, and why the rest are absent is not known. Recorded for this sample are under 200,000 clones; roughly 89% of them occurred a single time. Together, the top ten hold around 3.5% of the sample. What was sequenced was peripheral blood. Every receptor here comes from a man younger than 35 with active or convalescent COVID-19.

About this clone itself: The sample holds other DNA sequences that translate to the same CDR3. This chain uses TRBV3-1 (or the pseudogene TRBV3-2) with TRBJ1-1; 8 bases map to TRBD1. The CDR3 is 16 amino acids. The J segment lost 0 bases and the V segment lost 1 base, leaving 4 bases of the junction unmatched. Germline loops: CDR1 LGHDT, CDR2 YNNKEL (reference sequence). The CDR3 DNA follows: TGTGCCAGCAGCCAAGGACAGGGGCGGATGAACACTGAAGCTTTCTTT. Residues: CASSQGQGRMNTEAFF.

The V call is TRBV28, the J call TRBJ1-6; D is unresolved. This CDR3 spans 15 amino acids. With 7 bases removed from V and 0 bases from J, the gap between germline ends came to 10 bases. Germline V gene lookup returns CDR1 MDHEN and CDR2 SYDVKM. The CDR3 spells CASTPISSYNSPLHF. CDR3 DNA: TGTGCCAGCACTCCCATTAGCTCCTATAATTCACCCCTCCACTTT.

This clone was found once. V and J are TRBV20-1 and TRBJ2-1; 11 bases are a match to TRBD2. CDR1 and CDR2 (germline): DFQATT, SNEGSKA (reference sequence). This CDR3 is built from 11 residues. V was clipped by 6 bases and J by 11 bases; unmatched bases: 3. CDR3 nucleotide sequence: TGCAGTGCCCTAGCGGGGGGACAGCAGTTCTTC. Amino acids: CSALAGGQQFF.

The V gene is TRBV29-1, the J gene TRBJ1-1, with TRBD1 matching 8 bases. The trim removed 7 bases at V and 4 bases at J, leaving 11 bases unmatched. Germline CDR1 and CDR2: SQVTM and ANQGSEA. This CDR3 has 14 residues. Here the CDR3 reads CSARAGQGFTEAFF. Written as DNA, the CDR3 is TGCAGCGCCCGGGCCGGACAGGGCTTCACTGAAGCTTTCTTT. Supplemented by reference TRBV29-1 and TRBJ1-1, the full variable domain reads SAVISQKPSRDICQRGTSLTIQCQVDSQVTMMFWYRQQPGQSLTLIATANQGSEATYESGFVIDKFPISRPNLTFSTLTVSNMSPEDSSIYLCSARAGQGFTEAFFGQGTRLTVV.

Here the CDR3 reads CASSVSGAIFTDTQYF. The CDR3 nucleotides read TGTGCCAGCAGCGTGAGCGGGGCTATCTTCACAGATACGCAGTATTTT. The chain has TRBV9 and TRBJ2-3; 7 bases map to TRBD2. V lost 2 bases, J lost 2 bases, and 8 bases stayed unmatched. Germline CDR1 and CDR2: SGDLS and YYNGEE. The CDR3 is made up of 16 amino acids.

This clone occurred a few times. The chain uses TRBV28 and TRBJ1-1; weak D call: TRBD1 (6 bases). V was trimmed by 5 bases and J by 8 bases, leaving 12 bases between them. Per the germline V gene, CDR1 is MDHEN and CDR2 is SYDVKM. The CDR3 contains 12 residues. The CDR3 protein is CASSPGQLEAFF. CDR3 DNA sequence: TGTGCCAGCAGTCCCGGACAGTTAGAAGCTTTCTTT.

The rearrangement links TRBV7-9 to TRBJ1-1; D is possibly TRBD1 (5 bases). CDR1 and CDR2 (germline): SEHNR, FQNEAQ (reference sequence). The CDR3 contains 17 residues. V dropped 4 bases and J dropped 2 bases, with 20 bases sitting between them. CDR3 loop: CASSSLKGLVPNTEAFF. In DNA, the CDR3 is TGTGCCAGCAGCTCATTAAAGGGGCTAGTTCCTAACACTGAAGCTTTCTTT.

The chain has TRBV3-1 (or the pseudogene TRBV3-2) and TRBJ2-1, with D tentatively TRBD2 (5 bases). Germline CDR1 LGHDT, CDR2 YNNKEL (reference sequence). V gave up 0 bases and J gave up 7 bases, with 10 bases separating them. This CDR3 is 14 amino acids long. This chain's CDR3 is CASSQDWRGNEQFF. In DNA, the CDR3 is TGTGCCAGCAGCCAAGATTGGCGAGGGAATGAGCAGTTCTTC.

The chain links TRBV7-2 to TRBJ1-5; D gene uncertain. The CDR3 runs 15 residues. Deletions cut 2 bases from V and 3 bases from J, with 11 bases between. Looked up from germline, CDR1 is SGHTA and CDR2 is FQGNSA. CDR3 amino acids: CASSLSLISNQPQHF. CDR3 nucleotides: TGTGCCAGCAGCTTATCTCTAATTTCCAATCAGCCCCAGCATTTT.

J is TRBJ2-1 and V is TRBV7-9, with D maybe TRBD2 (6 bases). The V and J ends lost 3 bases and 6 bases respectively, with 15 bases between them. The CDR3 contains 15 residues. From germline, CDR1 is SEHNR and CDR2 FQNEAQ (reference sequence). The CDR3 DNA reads TGTGCCAGCAGCTTTGGAGGGATGGGGAGCAATGAGCAGTTCTTC. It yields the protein CASSFGGMGSNEQFF.

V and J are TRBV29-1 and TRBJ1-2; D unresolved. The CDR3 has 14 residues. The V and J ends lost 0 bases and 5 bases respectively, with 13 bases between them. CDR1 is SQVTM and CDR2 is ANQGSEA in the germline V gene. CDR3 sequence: CSVEDPGRDYGYTF. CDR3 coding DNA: TGCAGCGTTGAAGATCCTGGCCGGGATTATGGCTACACCTTC.

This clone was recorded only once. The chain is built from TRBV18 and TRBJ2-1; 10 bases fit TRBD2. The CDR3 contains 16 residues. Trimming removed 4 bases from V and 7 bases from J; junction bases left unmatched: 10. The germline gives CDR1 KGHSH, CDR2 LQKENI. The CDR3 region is CASSRKREGRGNEQFF. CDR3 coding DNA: TGTGCCAGCTCACGTAAGCGGGAGGGCCGAGGTAATGAGCAGTTCTTC. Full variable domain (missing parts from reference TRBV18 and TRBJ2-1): NAGVMQNPRHLVRRRGQEARLRCSPMKGHSHVYWYRQLPEEGLKFMVYLQKENIIDESGMPKERFSAEFPKEGPSILRIQQVVRGDSAAYFCASSRKREGRGNEQFFGPGTRLTVL.

CDR3 residues: CASSPPERMGQPNYGYTF. The CDR3 DNA is TGTGCCAGCTCACCACCGGAACGGATGGGACAGCCAAACTATGGCTACACCTTC. This sequence joins TRBV18 and TRBJ1-2; 7 bases are a match to TRBD1. V shed 0 bases, J shed 2 bases, and the junction held 12 bases outside the gene matches. Germline lookup yields CDR1 KGHSH and CDR2 LQKENI. The CDR3 totals 18 residues.

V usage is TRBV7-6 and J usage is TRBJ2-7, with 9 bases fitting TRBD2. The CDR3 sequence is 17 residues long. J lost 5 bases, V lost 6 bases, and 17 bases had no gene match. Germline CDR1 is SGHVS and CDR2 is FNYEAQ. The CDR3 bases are TGTGCCAGCAGTTCAGGCGGGAGGGCGCACTGGGACGACGAGCAGTACTTC. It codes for CASSSGGRAHWDDEQYF.

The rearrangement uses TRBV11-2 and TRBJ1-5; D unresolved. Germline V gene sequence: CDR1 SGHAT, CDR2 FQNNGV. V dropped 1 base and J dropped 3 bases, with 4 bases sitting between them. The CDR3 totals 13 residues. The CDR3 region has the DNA TGTGCCAGCAGCTTAGGGCCCAATCAGCCCCAGCATTTT. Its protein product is CASSLGPNQPQHF.

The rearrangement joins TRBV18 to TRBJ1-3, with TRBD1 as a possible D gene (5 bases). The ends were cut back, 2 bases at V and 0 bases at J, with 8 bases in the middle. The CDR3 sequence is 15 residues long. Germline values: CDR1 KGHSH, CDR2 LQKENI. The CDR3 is CASSPVTASGNTIYF. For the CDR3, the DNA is TGTGCCAGCTCACCAGTGACAGCCTCTGGAAACACCATATATTTT.

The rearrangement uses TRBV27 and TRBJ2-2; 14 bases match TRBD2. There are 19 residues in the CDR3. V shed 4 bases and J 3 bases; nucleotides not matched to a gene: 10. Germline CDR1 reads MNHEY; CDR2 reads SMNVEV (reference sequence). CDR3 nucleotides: TGTGCCAGCAGTTCTACCTGGACTAGCGGGAGGTTAGACACCGGGGAGCTGTTTTTT. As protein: CASSSTWTSGRLDTGELFF.

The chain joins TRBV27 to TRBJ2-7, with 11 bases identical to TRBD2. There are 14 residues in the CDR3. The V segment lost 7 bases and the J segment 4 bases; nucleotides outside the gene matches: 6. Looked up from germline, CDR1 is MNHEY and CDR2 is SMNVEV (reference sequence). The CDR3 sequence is CASTGTSGSYEQYF. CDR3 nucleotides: TGTGCCAGCACCGGGACTAGCGGCTCTTACGAGCAGTACTTC.

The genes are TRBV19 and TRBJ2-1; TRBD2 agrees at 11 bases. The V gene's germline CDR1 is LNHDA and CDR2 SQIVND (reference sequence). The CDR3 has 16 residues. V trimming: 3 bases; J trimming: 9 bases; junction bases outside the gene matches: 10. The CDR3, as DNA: TGTGCCAGTAGTATTTTTATCACTAGCGGGAGTCGTGAGCAGTTCTTC. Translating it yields CASSIFITSGSREQFF.

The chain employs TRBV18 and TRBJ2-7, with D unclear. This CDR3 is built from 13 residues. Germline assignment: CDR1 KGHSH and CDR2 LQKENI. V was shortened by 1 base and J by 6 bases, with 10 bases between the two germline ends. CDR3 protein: CASSPLVDGEQYF. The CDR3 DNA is TGTGCCAGCTCACCACTGGTAGATGGCGAGCAGTACTTC.

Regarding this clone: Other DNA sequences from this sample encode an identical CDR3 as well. The CDR3 DNA follows: TGTGCCACCAGTGATGGGGGGACTGAAGCTTTCTTT. Translating it yields CATSDGGTEAFF. The chain is built from TRBV24-1 and TRBJ1-1; D may be TRBD1 (5 bases). The CDR3 totals 12 residues. Germline loops: CDR1 KGHDR, CDR2 SFDVKD. V lost 3 bases, J lost 5 bases, and 6 bases lay in between.

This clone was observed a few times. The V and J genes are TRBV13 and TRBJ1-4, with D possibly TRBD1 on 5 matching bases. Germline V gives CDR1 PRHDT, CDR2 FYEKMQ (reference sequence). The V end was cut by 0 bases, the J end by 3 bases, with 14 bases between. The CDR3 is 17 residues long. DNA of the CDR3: TGTGCCAGCAGCTTAGGGGCCCCACAGGAGTCTAATGAAAAACTGTTTTTT. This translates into CASSLGAPQESNEKLFF.

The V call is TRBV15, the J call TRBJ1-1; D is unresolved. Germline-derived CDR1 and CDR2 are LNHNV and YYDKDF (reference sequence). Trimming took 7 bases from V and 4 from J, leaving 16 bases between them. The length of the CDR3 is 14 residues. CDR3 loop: CATMDSRYLTEAFF. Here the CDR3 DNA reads TGTGCCACCATGGACTCCAGGTACCTCACTGAAGCTTTCTTT.

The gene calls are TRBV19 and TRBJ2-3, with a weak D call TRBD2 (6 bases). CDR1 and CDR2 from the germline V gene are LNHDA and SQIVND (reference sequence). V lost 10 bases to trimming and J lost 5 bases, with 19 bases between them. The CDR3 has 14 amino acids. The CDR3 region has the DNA TGTGCCACGGGACTGTCCGGACTTTTAGATACGCAGTATTTT. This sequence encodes CATGLSGLLDTQYF. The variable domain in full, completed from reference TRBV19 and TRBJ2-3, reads DGGITQSPKYLFRKEGQNVTLSCEQNLNHDAMYWYRQDPGQGLRLIYYSQIVNDFQKGDIAEGYSVSREKKESFPLTVTSAQKNPTAFYLCATGLSGLLDTQYFGPGTRLTVL.

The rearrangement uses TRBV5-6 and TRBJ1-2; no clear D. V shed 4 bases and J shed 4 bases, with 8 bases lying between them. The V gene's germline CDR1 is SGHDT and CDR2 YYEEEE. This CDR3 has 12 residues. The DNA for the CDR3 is TGTGCCAGCAGCATTGGGAGCTATGGCTACACCTTC. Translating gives CASSIGSYGYTF.

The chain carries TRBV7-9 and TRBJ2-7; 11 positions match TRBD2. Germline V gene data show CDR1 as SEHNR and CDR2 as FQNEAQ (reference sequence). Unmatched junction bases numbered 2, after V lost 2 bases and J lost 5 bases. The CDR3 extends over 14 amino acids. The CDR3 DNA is TGTGCCAGCAGCTTAACTAGCGGGAGCAACGAGCAGTACTTC. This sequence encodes CASSLTSGSNEQYF.

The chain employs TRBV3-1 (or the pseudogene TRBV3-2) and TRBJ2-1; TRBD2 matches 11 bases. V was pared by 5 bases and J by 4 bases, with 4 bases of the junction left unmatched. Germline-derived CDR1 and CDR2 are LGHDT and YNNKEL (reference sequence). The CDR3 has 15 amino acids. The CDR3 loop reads CASSSLAGGYNEQFF. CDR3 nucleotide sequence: TGTGCCAGCAGCTCGCTAGCGGGGGGATACAATGAGCAGTTCTTC.

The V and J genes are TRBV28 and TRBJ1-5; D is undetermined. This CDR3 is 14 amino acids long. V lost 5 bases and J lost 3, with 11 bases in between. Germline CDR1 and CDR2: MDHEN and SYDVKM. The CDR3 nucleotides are TGTGCCAGCAGTCCTATCGGGGACAATCAGCCCCAGCATTTT. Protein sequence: CASSPIGDNQPQHF.

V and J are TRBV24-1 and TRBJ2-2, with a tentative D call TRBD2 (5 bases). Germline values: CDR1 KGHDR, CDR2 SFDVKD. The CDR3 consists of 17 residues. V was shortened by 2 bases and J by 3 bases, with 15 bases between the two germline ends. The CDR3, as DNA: TGTGCCACCAGTGATTCCCTGGTGGGGAGTTACACCGGGGAGCTGTTTTTT. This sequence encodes CATSDSLVGSYTGELFF.

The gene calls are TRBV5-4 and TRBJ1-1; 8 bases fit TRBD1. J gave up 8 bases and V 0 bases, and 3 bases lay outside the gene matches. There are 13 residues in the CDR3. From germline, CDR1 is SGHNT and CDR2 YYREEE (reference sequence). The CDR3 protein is CASSLAQGGEAFF. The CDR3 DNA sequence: TGTGCCAGCAGCTTGGCACAGGGGGGGGAAGCTTTCTTT.